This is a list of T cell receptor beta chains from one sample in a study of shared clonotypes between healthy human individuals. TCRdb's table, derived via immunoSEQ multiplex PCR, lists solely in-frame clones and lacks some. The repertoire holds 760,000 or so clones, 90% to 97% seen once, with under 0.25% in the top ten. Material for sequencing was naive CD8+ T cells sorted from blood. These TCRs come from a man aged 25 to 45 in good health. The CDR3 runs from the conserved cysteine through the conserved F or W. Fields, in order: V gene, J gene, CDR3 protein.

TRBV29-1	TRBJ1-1	CSVEGTGVAEAFF
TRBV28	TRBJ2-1	CASSLWGLTYNEQFF
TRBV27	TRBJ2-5	CASSLYGSQETQYF
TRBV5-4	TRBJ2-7	CASSLAQGRDEQYF
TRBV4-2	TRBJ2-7	CASSQDPSSGEQYF
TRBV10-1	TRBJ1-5	CASSAPGQPQHF
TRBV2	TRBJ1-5	CATRGGGLGQPQHF
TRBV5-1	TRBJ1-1	CASLPSRDSGRVGTEAFF
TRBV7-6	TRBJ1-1	CASSSSQGNTEAFF
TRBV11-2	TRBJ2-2	CASSFLVRGLTGELFF